Listed here is a single T cell receptor (beta chain). This sample was taken from a study of blood T cell repertoires in COVID-19. Study context: T cells, B-cell-depleted T cells, or PBMCs supplied cDNA or gDNA.

Profiled with immunoSEQ multiplex PCR; TCRdb holds only in-frame clones, not every one. The profile shows 140,000 to 150,000 clones, approximately 89% of them singletons. Sequenced input: peripheral blood. The sequence was collected from a man between 60 and 70 years old with active or convalescent COVID-19.

The CDR3 spells CATSDFETGTDTQYF. In DNA, the CDR3 is TGTGCCACCAGTGATTTCGAGACAGGAACAGATACGCAGTATTTT. The chain couples TRBV24-1 to TRBJ2-3; D may be TRBD1 (6 bases). CDR3 size: 15 residues. V lost 1 base to trimming and J lost 3 bases, with 10 bases between them. Per germline, CDR1 KGHDR and CDR2 SFDVKD.